Listed below are T cell receptor beta chains from one sample, sequenced in a study of blood T cell repertoires in COVID-19. The table came from immunoSEQ multiplex PCR; TCRdb's copy has only in-frame clones and leaves some out. The repertoire consists of fewer than 450,000 clones, with around 88% occurring once and the leading ten covering roughly an eighth. The sequenced sample consisted of peripheral blood. These receptors came from a woman aged 50 to 65 with COVID-19, enrolled during active disease. Each CDR3 is given with its conserved first and last residue. A D gene is named only where the DNA matches it firmly.

V gene	J gene	D gene	CDR3 length	CDR3 protein	CDR3 DNA
TRBV6-5	TRBJ1-4	.	13	CASRQGLDEKLFF	TGTGCCAGCAGACAGGGATTGGATGAAAAACTGTTTTTT
TRBV9	TRBJ1-1	TRBD1	14	CASSVLRDRAEAFF	TGTGCCAGCAGCGTCCTCCGGGACAGGGCTGAAGCTTTCTTT
TRBV11-2	TRBJ1-2	.	13	CASSLDGFYGYTF	TGTGCCAGCAGCTTAGACGGGTTCTATGGCTACACCTTC
TRBV5-7	TRBJ2-4	.	15	CASSYPREEENIQYF	TGTGCCAGCAGCTACCCCAGGGAGGAGGAAAACATTCAGTACTTC
TRBV9	TRBJ2-7	.	13	CASSVGGRDEQYF	TGTGCCAGCAGCGTAGGAGGGAGAGACGAGCAGTACTTC
TRBV19	TRBJ1-1	.	14	CASSPEPGVPEAFF	TGTGCCAGTAGTCCGGAGCCCGGCGTTCCTGAAGCTTTCTTT
TRBV7-2	TRBJ1-1	TRBD1	14	CASSNRDRDTEAFF	TGTGCCAGCTCAAACCGGGACAGGGACACTGAAGCTTTCTTT
TRBV7-6	TRBJ1-5	.	15	CASSLVGGGNQPQHF	TGTGCCAGCAGCTTAGTTGGAGGGGGCAATCAGCCCCAGCATTTT
TRBV12-3/TRBV12-4	TRBJ1-2	.	11	CASSFGDGYTF	TGTGCCAGCAGTTTCGGGGATGGCTACACCTTC
TRBV15	TRBJ2-6	.	19	CATSTGEGHFGSGANVLTF	TGTGCCACCAGCACGGGGGAGGGACATTTCGGCTCTGGGGCCAACGTCCTGACTTTC
TRBV2	TRBJ2-7	.	13	CASSRGQTYEQYF	TGTGCCAGCAGCCGGGGACAAACCTACGAGCAGTACTTC
TRBV29-1	TRBJ2-2	TRBD1	14	CSAWTGGHTGELFF	TGCAGCGCCTGGACAGGGGGCCACACCGGGGAGCTGTTTTTT
TRBV7-8	TRBJ1-4	TRBD1	15	CASSSGTATNEKLFF	TGTGCCAGCAGCTCCGGGACAGCAACTAATGAAAAACTGTTTTTT
TRBV7-2	TRBJ1-2	.	15	CASSLDGRGLGGYTF	TGTGCCAGCAGCCTCGACGGGAGGGGTCTGGGTGGCTACACCTTC
TRBV20-1	TRBJ1-1	TRBD1	17	CSASNTGTGGLNTEAFF	TGCAGTGCTAGTAACACCGGGACAGGGGGCTTGAACACTGAAGCTTTCTTT
TRBV12-3/TRBV12-4	TRBJ1-2	.	13	CASRRGGTYGYTF	TGTGCCAGCAGGCGGGGGGGCACTTATGGCTACACCTTC
TRBV5-1	TRBJ2-5	TRBD1	16	CASSRTGGVEAETQYF	TGCGCCAGCAGCCGGACAGGGGGCGTGGAAGCAGAGACCCAGTACTTC